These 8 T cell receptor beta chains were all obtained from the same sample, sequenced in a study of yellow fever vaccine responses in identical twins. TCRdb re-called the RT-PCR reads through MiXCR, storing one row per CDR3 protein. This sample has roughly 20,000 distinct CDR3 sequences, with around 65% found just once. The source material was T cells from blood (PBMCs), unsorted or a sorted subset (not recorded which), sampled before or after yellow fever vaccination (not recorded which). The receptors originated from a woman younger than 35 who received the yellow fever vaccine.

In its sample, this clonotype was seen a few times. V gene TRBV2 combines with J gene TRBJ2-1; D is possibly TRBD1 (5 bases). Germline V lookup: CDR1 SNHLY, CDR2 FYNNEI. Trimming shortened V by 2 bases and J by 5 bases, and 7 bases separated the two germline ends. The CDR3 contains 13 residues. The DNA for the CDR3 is TGTGCCAGCAGTGAACTAGGGGACAATGAGCAGTTCTTC. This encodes CASSELGDNEQFF.

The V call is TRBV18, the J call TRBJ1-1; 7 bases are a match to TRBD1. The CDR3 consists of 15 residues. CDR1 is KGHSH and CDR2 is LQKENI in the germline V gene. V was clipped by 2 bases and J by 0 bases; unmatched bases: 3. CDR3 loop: CASSPTGQLNTEAFF. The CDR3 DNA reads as TGTGCCAGCTCACCAACGGGACAGCTGAACACTGAAGCTTTCTTT.

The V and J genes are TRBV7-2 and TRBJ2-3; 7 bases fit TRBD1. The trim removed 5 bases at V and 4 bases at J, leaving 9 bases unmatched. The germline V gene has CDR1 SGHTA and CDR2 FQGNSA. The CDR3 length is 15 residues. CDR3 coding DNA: TGTGCCAGCAGCAAAACCGACAGGGTGGCAGATACGCAGTATTTT. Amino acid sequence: CASSKTDRVADTQYF.

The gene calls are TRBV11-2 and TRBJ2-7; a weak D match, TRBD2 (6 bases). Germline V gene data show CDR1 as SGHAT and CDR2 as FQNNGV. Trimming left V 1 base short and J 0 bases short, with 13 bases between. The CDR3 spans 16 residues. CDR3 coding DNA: TGTGCCAGCAGCTTAGTTATTATCGGGAGCTCCTACGAGCAGTACTTC. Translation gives CASSLVIIGSSYEQYF.

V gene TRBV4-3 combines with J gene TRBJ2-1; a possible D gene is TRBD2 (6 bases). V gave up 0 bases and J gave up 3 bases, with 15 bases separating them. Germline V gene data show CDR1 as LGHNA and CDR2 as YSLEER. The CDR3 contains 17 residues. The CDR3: CASSQDRRGPGYNEQFF. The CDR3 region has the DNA TGCGCCAGCAGCCAAGATCGGAGGGGACCCGGCTACAATGAGCAGTTCTTC.

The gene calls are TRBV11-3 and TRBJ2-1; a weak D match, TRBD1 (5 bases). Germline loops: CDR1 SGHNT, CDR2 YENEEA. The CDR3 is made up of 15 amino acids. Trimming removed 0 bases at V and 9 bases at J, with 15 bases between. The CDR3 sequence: CASSLETSRASEQFF. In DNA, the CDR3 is TGTGCCAGCAGCTTAGAGACTTCCAGGGCGAGTGAGCAGTTCTTC.

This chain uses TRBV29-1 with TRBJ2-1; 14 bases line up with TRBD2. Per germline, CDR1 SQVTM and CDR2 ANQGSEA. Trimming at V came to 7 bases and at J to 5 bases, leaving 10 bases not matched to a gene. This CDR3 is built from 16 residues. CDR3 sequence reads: CSGRLTSGGANNEQFF. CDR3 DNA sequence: TGCAGCGGCCGACTGACTAGCGGGGGGGCAAACAATGAGCAGTTCTTC.

CDR3 amino acids: CASSLDSLQGAFF. In nucleotides, the CDR3 is TGTGCCAGCAGCTTAGACTCCCTCCAGGGGGCTTTCTTT. V and J are TRBV11-3 and TRBJ1-1, with D possibly being TRBD1 (6 bases). Trimming removed 0 bases from V and 11 bases from J, with 13 bases in between. From germline, CDR1 is SGHNT and CDR2 YENEEA. This CDR3 is built from 13 residues.